These 26 T cell receptor beta chains were sequenced from one sample in a study of CD8 T cells in ankylosing spondylitis. Their antigens remain unidentified. TCRdb processed the 5' RACE reads anew with MiXCR; each CDR3 protein has one entry. The sample includes approximately 500,000 distinct CDR3 sequences, 9.5% to 15% seen only once; the top ten take under 7.5%. Points from the study as a whole: Ankylosing spondylitis blood appeared to carry a characteristic TCR beta motif of several highly homologous variants.

The sample comprised blood, either unsorted or a sorted T cell fraction (not recorded which). All receptors come from a male donor with ankylosing spondylitis.

This clonotype has at least ten counts. The chain employs TRBV7-2 and TRBJ2-2; D is possibly TRBD1 or TRBD2 (6 bases each). The germline gives CDR1 SGHTA, CDR2 FQGNSA. V gave up 5 bases and J gave up 7 bases, with 17 bases separating them. The CDR3 runs to 15 residues. Here the CDR3 reads CASSQLVGGHGELFF. CDR3 DNA sequence: TGTGCCAGCAGCCAGCTTGTGGGGGGCCACGGGGAGCTGTTTTTT. The entire variable domain, with the rest obtained from reference TRBV7-2 and TRBJ2-2, is as follows: GAGVSQSPSNKVTEKGKDVELRCDPISGHTALYWYRQSLGQGLEFLIYFQGNSAPDKSGLPSDRFSAERTGGSVSTLTIQRTQQEDSAVYLCASSQLVGGHGELFFGEGSRLTVL.

This clonotype has ten or more counts. The gene calls are TRBV13 and TRBJ2-1, with 7 bases that match TRBD1. Per germline, CDR1 PRHDT and CDR2 FYEKMQ (reference sequence). V shed 2 bases, J shed 9 bases, and the junction held 7 bases outside the gene matches. This CDR3 comprises 14 residues. The CDR3 DNA reads TGTGCCAGCAGCTTAAGGGGGCGACGCGTTGAGCAGTTCTTC. Its translation: CASSLRGRRVEQFF.

The rearrangement links TRBV5-1 to TRBJ2-2; no reliable D call. The germline V gene has CDR1 SGHRS and CDR2 YFSETQ. Trimming stripped 3 bases from V and 2 bases from J, with 5 bases between. The CDR3 spans 13 residues. CDR3 sequence reads: CASSSSNTGELFF. CDR3 in DNA: TGCGCCAGCAGCTCTTCTAACACCGGGGAGCTGTTTTTT.

The chain links TRBV20-1 to TRBJ2-1, with D perhaps TRBD1 or TRBD2 (5 bases each). This CDR3 is 13 amino acids long. Germline V gene sequence: CDR1 DFQATT, CDR2 SNEGSKA (reference sequence). V was clipped by 2 bases and J by 6 bases, with 11 bases between them. The CDR3 coding sequence is TGCAGTGCTAGATCGGGACCCCCCAATGAGCAGTTCTTC. Protein product: CSARSGPPNEQFF.

The genes are TRBV7-2 and TRBJ2-3, with no clear D. The ends were cut back, 5 bases at V and 2 bases at J, with 14 bases in the middle. The CDR3 is made up of 15 amino acids. Per the germline V gene, CDR1 is SGHTA and CDR2 is FQGNSA. DNA of the CDR3: TGTGCCAGCAGCCTGGGGAACGTATTCACAGATACGCAGTATTTT. Amino acid sequence: CASSLGNVFTDTQYF.

CDR3: CSARDILDTEAFF. CDR3 nucleotides: TGCAGTGCTAGGGACATCTTAGACACTGAAGCTTTCTTT. The chain carries TRBV20-1 and TRBJ1-1, with D possibly TRBD1 on 5 matching bases. The V gene's germline CDR1 is DFQATT and CDR2 SNEGSKA (reference sequence). V dropped 3 bases and J dropped 3 bases, with 11 bases sitting between them. This CDR3 spans 13 amino acids.

The chain has TRBV5-5 and TRBJ1-4; 9 bases agree with TRBD1. Germline V lookup: CDR1 SGHKS, CDR2 YYEKEE (reference sequence). This CDR3 has 18 amino acids. J was trimmed by 0 bases and V by 4 bases; bases with no gene match: 10. This CDR3 reads CASSPGTGIPPTNEKLFF. The CDR3 coding sequence is TGTGCCAGCAGCCCCGGGACAGGGATCCCCCCAACTAATGAAAAACTGTTTTTT.

This clonotype has more than one count but fewer than ten. This chain joins TRBV12-3 or TRBV12-4 and TRBJ2-1; TRBD1 might be the D (5 bases). The ends were cut back, 6 bases at V and 7 bases at J, with 7 bases in the middle. This CDR3 region has 11 residues. The CDR3 DNA reads TGTGCCAGCAGAGGGGTGAATGAGCAGTTCTTC. Its translation is CASRGVNEQFF.

This clonotype was detected only a few times. The chain has TRBV30 and TRBJ1-3; D gene ambiguous. V was clipped by 4 bases and J by 0 bases, with 7 bases between them. CDR1 and CDR2 from the germline V gene are GTSNPN and SVGIG (reference sequence). CDR3 length equals 13 residues. This CDR3 reads CAWIQSSGNTIYF. In DNA form, the CDR3 reads TGTGCCTGGATACAGAGCTCTGGAAACACCATATATTTT.

This clonotype was counted many times. The gene calls are TRBV29-1 and TRBJ2-2; the D gene is possibly TRBD1 (6 bases). CDR3 length equals 14 residues. The ends were cut back, 6 bases at V and 1 base at J, with 12 bases in the middle. CDR1 is SQVTM and CDR2 is ANQGSEA in the germline V gene. The CDR3 region is CSVLPDRNTGELFF. The CDR3 bases are TGCAGCGTACTCCCGGACAGGAACACCGGGGAGCTGTTTTTT.

This chain connects TRBV5-5 to TRBJ1-5; 10 nucleotides agree with TRBD1. The CDR3 loop spans 16 amino acids. Germline values: CDR1 SGHKS, CDR2 YYEKEE (reference sequence). Trimming at V came to 4 bases and at J to 4 bases, leaving 8 bases not matched to a gene. The CDR3 loop is CASSIGTGDLNQPQHF. Here the CDR3 DNA reads TGTGCCAGCAGCATCGGGACAGGGGACTTAAATCAGCCCCAGCATTTT. Full variable domain (rest looked up from reference TRBV5-5 and TRBJ1-5): DAGVTQSPTHLIKTRGQQVTLRCSPISGHKSVSWYQQVLGQGPQFIFQYYEKEERGRGNFPDRFSARQFPNYSSELNVNALLLGDSALYLCASSIGTGDLNQPQHFGDGTRLSIL.

Only a few counts were recorded for this clonotype. The chain has TRBV12-3 or TRBV12-4 and TRBJ2-3, with TRBD2 as a possible D gene (6 bases). CDR3 length: 14 residues. V dropped 7 bases and J dropped 1 base, with 12 bases sitting between them. The CDR3 coding sequence is TGTGCCAGCATGTGGGCTAGCGGCACAGATACGCAGTATTTT. Amino acids: CASMWASGTDTQYF.

The gene calls are TRBV20-1 and TRBJ1-5, with D maybe TRBD1 (6 bases). The CDR3 has 14 residues. Trimming took 6 bases from V and 5 from J, leaving 17 bases between them. Germline V gene sequence: CDR1 DFQATT, CDR2 SNEGSKA (reference sequence). The CDR3 sequence is CSAQQGTMHQPQHF. The CDR3 DNA follows: TGCAGTGCGCAACAGGGTACAATGCATCAGCCCCAGCATTTT.

A few counts support this clonotype. V and J are TRBV9 and TRBJ2-3; D gene uncertain. CDR3 length: 13 residues. V lost 0 bases and J 4 bases, leaving 6 bases between the germline ends. Germline V CDR1 and CDR2: SGDLS, YYNGEE. The chain's CDR3 is CASSVGVADTQYF. Written as DNA, the CDR3 is TGTGCCAGCAGCGTAGGAGTGGCAGATACGCAGTATTTT.

This clonotype was picked up a small number of times. V gene TRBV15 combines with J gene TRBJ2-2; perhaps D is TRBD1 or TRBD2 (7 bases each). The CDR3 spans 15 residues. V shed 3 bases and J shed 6 bases, with 14 bases lying between them. CDR1 is LNHNV, CDR2 YYDKDF, per germline (reference sequence). The CDR3 is CATSRRQGGPGELFF. Here the CDR3 DNA reads TGTGCCACCAGCAGGCGACAGGGAGGGCCCGGGGAGCTGTTTTTT.

This clonotype was detected only a few times. The chain links TRBV3-1 to TRBJ2-3; weak D call: TRBD2 (6 bases). V lost 0 bases and J lost 0, with 16 bases in between. This CDR3 has 18 residues. CDR1 is LGHDT, CDR2 YNNKEL, per germline (reference sequence). For the CDR3, the DNA is TGTGCCAGCAGCCAAGAACCCCCCGGGGCGGGGAGCACAGATACGCAGTATTTT. Amino acids: CASSQEPPGAGSTDTQYF.

At least ten counts were recorded for this clonotype. V gene TRBV19 combines with J gene TRBJ2-2; D call uncertain. The CDR3 runs 11 residues. Germline V CDR1 and CDR2: LNHDA, SQIVND (reference sequence). CDR3 nucleotides: TGTGGTACTAAAACAGCCGGGGAGCTGTTTTTT. Protein sequence: CGTKTAGELFF.

This clonotype has just a few counts. The chain is built from TRBV11-2 and TRBJ1-2, with a weak D call TRBD1 (6 bases). CDR1 and CDR2 from the germline V gene are SGHAT and FQNNGV. The CDR3 is 13 amino acids. V lost 5 bases to trimming and J lost 4 bases, with 11 bases between them. The CDR3 region has the DNA TGTGCCAGCAGCGAGGGGGGCGCCTATGGCTACACCTTC. Residues: CASSEGGAYGYTF.

This clonotype was counted ten times or more. The rearrangement joins TRBV12-3 or TRBV12-4 to TRBJ2-3, with 12 bases identical to TRBD1. After removal of 5 bases from V and 4 bases from J, the junction contained 10 bases not matched to a gene. The CDR3 sequence is 17 residues long. In nucleotides, the CDR3 is TGTGCCAGCAGTCTGAGCCCCGGGACAGGGGGCCCAGATACGCAGTATTTT. It specifies CASSLSPGTGGPDTQYF.

This clonotype was observed at least ten times. The CDR3 sequence: CASSSQLADTQYF. The DNA of the CDR3 is TGCGCCAGCAGCTCCCAGCTAGCCGATACGCAGTATTTT. This chain links TRBV5-1 with TRBJ2-3; possibly TRBD2 for D (5 bases). Germline-derived CDR1 and CDR2 are SGHRS and YFSETQ. This CDR3 has 13 residues. The V end was cut by 3 bases, the J end by 6 bases, with 11 bases between.

The rearrangement links TRBV7-6 to TRBJ2-5; D is uncertain. Germline lookup yields CDR1 SGHVS and CDR2 FNYEAQ. CDR3 size: 14 residues. V lost 1 base and J 1 base, leaving 7 bases between the germline ends. This CDR3 reads CASSLEAFQETQYF. The CDR3 nucleotides are TGTGCCAGCAGCTTAGAGGCTTTCCAAGAGACCCAGTACTTC.

This clonotype was recorded at least ten times. This chain joins TRBV6-1 and TRBJ2-3; D is undetermined. The CDR3 is 13 amino acids. Germline lookup yields CDR1 MNHNS and CDR2 SASEGT. V dropped 7 bases and J dropped 4 bases, with 12 bases sitting between them. CDR3 loop: CASTRLGSDTQYF. In DNA form, the CDR3 reads TGTGCCAGCACCAGACTGGGGTCAGATACGCAGTATTTT.

This clonotype was found a few times. CDR3: CASSKEPLRYYNEQFF. CDR3 nucleotide sequence: TGTGCCAGCAGTAAGGAACCCCTGCGGTACTACAATGAGCAGTTCTTC. The chain couples TRBV3-1 to TRBJ2-1, with no clear D. The ends were cut back, 6 bases at V and 3 bases at J, with 18 bases in the middle. The CDR3 loop spans 16 amino acids. Germline CDR1 LGHDT, CDR2 YNNKEL (reference sequence).

The chain employs TRBV11-2 and TRBJ2-3; D could derive from TRBD1 or TRBD2 (5 bases each). Germline V lookup: CDR1 SGHAT, CDR2 FQNNGV. V was trimmed by 5 bases and J by 0 bases, leaving 15 bases between them. The CDR3 sequence is 16 residues long. The CDR3 DNA is TGTGCCAGCAGCCTCCCAGTGGGACCCAGCACAGATACGCAGTATTTT. This gives the protein CASSLPVGPSTDTQYF.

This chain connects TRBV24-1 to TRBJ2-5, with 7 bases aligning to TRBD1. In germline, CDR1 is KGHDR, CDR2 SFDVKD. The CDR3 loop spans 15 amino acids. V dropped 3 bases and J dropped 4; count of bases not matched to a gene: 7. CDR3 coding DNA: TGTGCCACCAGTGATCCCCGGGACAGAGGAGAGACCCAGTACTTC. Protein: CATSDPRDRGETQYF.

The chain links TRBV12-3 or TRBV12-4 to TRBJ1-3; D is unclear. The CDR3 is 14 residues long. The ends were cut back, 1 base at V and 3 bases at J, with 7 bases in the middle. The CDR3 reads CASSLGAFGNTIYF. CDR3 DNA sequence: TGTGCCAGCAGTTTAGGGGCATTTGGAAACACCATATATTTT.